Listed below are T cell receptor beta chains from one sample, sequenced in a study of immune evolution from preneoplasia to lung adenocarcinoma. Method: immunoSEQ multiplex PCR; TCRdb's copy keeps in-frame clones and lacks some. The sample includes around 9,100 clones, 70% to 90% seen only once; the top ten take about 5.8%. The source material was FFPE minimally invasive lung adenocarcinoma tissue. The receptors stem from a person aged 65 to 79 with lung adenocarcinoma. Each CDR3 is given with its conserved first and last residue. Fields, in order: J gene, V gene, clone size, D gene, CDR3 protein, CDR3 DNA. A D gene is named only where the DNA matches it firmly. The listing skips clone size in some rows; elsewhere it reads once, few, many or a size class.

TRBJ1-4,TRBV6-1,.,.,CASSEQGYEKLFF,TGTGCCAGCAGTGAACAGGGCTATGAAAAACTGTTTTTT
TRBJ2-1,TRBV7-9,.,.,CASSHSGGLYYNEQFF,TGTGCCAGCAGCCACTCCGGGGGGCTTTATTACAATGAGCAGTTCTTC
TRBJ1-5,TRBV6-6,.,TRBD1,CASSLDRGGNQPQHF,TGTGCCAGCAGTCTCGACAGGGGAGGGAATCAGCCCCAGCATTTT
TRBJ1-2,TRBV9,.,.,CASSVGPGDYGYTF,TGTGCCAGCAGCGTAGGACCCGGGGACTATGGCTACACCTTC
TRBJ2-7,TRBV20-1,.,.,CSAMIEGEQYF,TGCAGTGCTATGATTGAGGGCGAGCAGTACTTC
TRBJ2-2,TRBV5-1,.,.,CASSSGDPNTGELFF,TGCGCCAGCAGCTCCGGGGACCCGAACACCGGGGAGCTGTTTTTT
TRBJ1-6,TRBV7-3,.,TRBD1,CASSTTGGNSPLHF,TGTGCCAGCAGCACCACAGGGGGAAATTCACCCCTCCACTTT
TRBJ1-5,TRBV7-2,.,TRBD1,CASSRTGTGNQPQHF,TGTGCCAGCAGCCGCACCGGGACAGGGAATCAGCCCCAGCATTTT
TRBJ1-1,TRBV11-2,.,.,CASSPNLIRRNTEAFF,TGTGCCAGCAGCCCTAACTTAATCCGGAGGAACACTGAAGCTTTCTTT
TRBJ2-5,TRBV7-7,.,.,CASSGGQAETQYF,TGTGCTAGCAGCGGGGGACAGGCGGAGACCCAGTACTTC
TRBJ2-7,TRBV2,once,.,CASTGSGGYEQYF,TGTGCCAGCACGGGGAGTGGGGGCTACGAGCAGTACTTC
TRBJ2-7,TRBV5-1,.,.,CASSWRPGSDEQYF,TGCGCCAGCAGCTGGAGACCGGGAAGCGACGAGCAGTACTTC
TRBJ2-7,TRBV27,once,.,CASSSKGGYEQYF,TGTGCCAGCAGTTCCAAGGGAGGATACGAGCAGTACTTC
TRBJ1-6,TRBV30,.,.,CAWARLTPNSPLHF,TGTGCCTGGGCCAGACTGACTCCGAATTCACCCCTCCACTTT
TRBJ2-2,TRBV10-2,.,.,CASSEGGGRGTNTGELFF,TGCGCCAGCAGTGAAGGGGGGGGCAGGGGGACTAACACCGGGGAGCTGTTTTTT
TRBJ2-5,TRBV2,.,TRBD1,CASRQPGQGGETQYF,TGTGCCAGCAGGCAACCGGGACAGGGAGGAGAGACCCAGTACTTC
TRBJ1-2,TRBV2,.,TRBD1,CASTEDRVNYGYTF,TGTGCCAGCACCGAGGACAGGGTGAACTATGGCTACACCTTC
TRBJ2-1,TRBV29-1,.,TRBD1,CSARRGDRGNEQFF,TGCAGCGCCCGAAGGGGTGACAGGGGCAATGAGCAGTTCTTC
TRBJ2-4,TRBV5-5,once,.,CASSSGGHGGNIQYF,TGTGCCAGCAGCTCAGGGGGTCACGGGGGGAACATTCAGTACTTC
TRBJ2-7,TRBV7-9,.,.,CASSLDRNYEQYF,TGTGCCAGCAGCTTAGACAGAAACTACGAGCAGTACTTC
TRBJ1-1,TRBV30,.,.,CAWSKTFGTEAFF,TGTGCCTGGAGTAAAACTTTCGGCACTGAAGCTTTCTTT
TRBJ2-7,TRBV4-1,.,.,CASSQVVTAGYEQYF,TGCGCCAGCAGCCAAGTAGTAACTGCCGGTTACGAGCAGTACTTC
TRBJ2-7,TRBV7-9,.,TRBD1,CASRDGTGGLEQYF,TGTGCCAGCAGGGACGGGACAGGGGGGCTGGAGCAGTACTTC
TRBJ1-1,TRBV6-5,.,.,CASSYGVNGEAFF,TGTGCCAGCAGTTACGGGGTTAACGGTGAAGCTTTCTTT
TRBJ2-3,TRBV27,.,.,CASSLVYRSTDTQYF,TGTGCCAGCAGTTTGGTCTATAGAAGCACAGATACGCAGTATTTT
TRBJ1-2,TRBV9,large,TRBD1,CASSPRGQPLEGGYTF,TGTGCCAGCAGCCCTCGGGGACAGCCTTTGGAGGGTGGCTACACCTTC
TRBJ2-1,TRBV7-9,few,TRBD2,CASSPGLAGGQYEQFF,TGTGCCAGCAGCCCAGGACTAGCGGGGGGGCAGTATGAGCAGTTCTTC
TRBJ1-2,TRBV5-1,.,.,CASSSRTVDGYTF,TGCGCCAGCAGCTCCCGGACAGTGGATGGCTACACCTTC
TRBJ1-1,TRBV15,.,.,CATSRPRTVKNTEAFF,TGTGCCACCAGCAGACCACGGACAGTTAAGAACACTGAAGCTTTCTTT
TRBJ1-2,TRBV30,.,TRBD1,CAWRPTGTNYGYTF,TGTGCCTGGAGGCCGACAGGGACTAACTATGGCTACACCTTC
TRBJ1-1,TRBV6-5,.,.,CASSSDIFYTEAFF,TGTGCCAGCAGCTCAGACATTTTCTACACTGAAGCTTTCTTT
TRBJ1-5,TRBV19,once,.,CASSAYIDQPQHF,TGTGCCAGTAGTGCTTACATTGATCAGCCCCAGCATTTT
TRBJ1-2,TRBV12-5,.,.,CASGTTQYGYTF,TGTGCTAGTGGTACGACCCAATATGGCTACACCTTC
TRBJ1-1,TRBV15,.,.,CATSSPQGGFAATEAFF,TGTGCCACCAGCAGCCCCCAGGGTGGGTTCGCGGCCACTGAAGCTTTCTTT
TRBJ1-3,TRBV4-1,.,.,CASSQPSGVSGNTIYF,TGCGCCAGCAGCCAACCTTCAGGGGTGTCTGGAAACACCATATATTTT
TRBJ1-6,TRBV6-5,.,TRBD1,CASSSDRDSPLHF,TGTGCCAGCAGCTCCGACAGGGATTCACCCCTCCACTTT
TRBJ1-3,TRBV18,.,.,CASSQGSPSSGNTIYF,TGTGCCAGCTCACAGGGTTCCCCAAGCTCTGGAAACACCATATATTTT
TRBJ2-1,TRBV10-3,.,.,CAISPQGEGNEQFF,TGTGCCATCAGCCCACAGGGAGAGGGCAATGAGCAGTTCTTC
TRBJ2-2,TRBV28,.,.,CASSLYSGELFF,TGTGCCAGCAGCCTTTATTCCGGGGAGCTGTTTTTT
TRBJ1-4,TRBV20-1,.,.,CSANSNEKLFF,TGCAGTGCTAACAGCAATGAAAAACTGTTTTTT
TRBJ1-1,TRBV5-1,.,.,CASSLGGGNTEAFF,TGCGCCAGCAGCTTGGGAGGGGGTAACACTGAAGCTTTCTTT
TRBJ1-5,TRBV7-9,.,.,CASSLGQNSNQPQHF,TGTGCCAGCAGCTTAGGGCAGAATAGCAATCAGCCCCAGCATTTT
TRBJ1-5,TRBV5-6,.,TRBD1,CASSLDRGDQPQHF,TGTGCCAGCAGCCTGGACAGGGGTGACCAGCCCCAGCATTTT
TRBJ2-7,TRBV6-6,.,.,CASGRSRTSYEQYF,TGTGCCAGCGGTAGGTCACGAACCTCCTACGAGCAGTACTTC
TRBJ2-7,TRBV5-1,.,.,CASSLAVTYEQYF,TGCGCCAGCAGCTTGGCCGTGACCTACGAGCAGTACTTC
TRBJ1-4,TRBV2,.,TRBD1,CASSDFGQGYEKLFF,TGTGCCAGCAGTGATTTCGGACAGGGATATGAAAAACTGTTTTTT
TRBJ1-1,TRBV11-3,.,.,CASSLDWQDTEAFF,TGTGCCAGCAGCTTAGATTGGCAGGACACTGAAGCTTTCTTT
TRBJ2-3,TRBV11-3,.,.,CASSSAFDTDTQYF,TGTGCCAGCAGTAGCGCGTTCGACACAGATACGCAGTATTTT
TRBJ2-3,TRBV29-1,.,.,CSVEDLDISTDTQYF,TGCAGCGTTGAAGATCTAGACATTAGCACAGATACGCAGTATTTT
TRBJ1-2,TRBV4-2,.,.,CASSQDLTGYGYTF,TGTGCCAGCAGCCAAGACCTTACAGGCTATGGCTACACCTTC
TRBJ1-1,TRBV5-1,.,TRBD1,CASSLGGQSTNSEAFF,TGCGCCAGCAGCTTGGGGGGACAGTCTACGAACTCTGAAGCTTTCTTT
TRBJ1-1,TRBV5-8,.,.,CASSHGLVNTEAFF,TGTGCCAGCAGCCACGGACTGGTGAACACTGAAGCTTTCTTT
TRBJ1-1,TRBV6-5,once,TRBD1,CASSYDRGEAFF,TGTGCCAGCAGTTACGACAGGGGAGAAGCTTTCTTT